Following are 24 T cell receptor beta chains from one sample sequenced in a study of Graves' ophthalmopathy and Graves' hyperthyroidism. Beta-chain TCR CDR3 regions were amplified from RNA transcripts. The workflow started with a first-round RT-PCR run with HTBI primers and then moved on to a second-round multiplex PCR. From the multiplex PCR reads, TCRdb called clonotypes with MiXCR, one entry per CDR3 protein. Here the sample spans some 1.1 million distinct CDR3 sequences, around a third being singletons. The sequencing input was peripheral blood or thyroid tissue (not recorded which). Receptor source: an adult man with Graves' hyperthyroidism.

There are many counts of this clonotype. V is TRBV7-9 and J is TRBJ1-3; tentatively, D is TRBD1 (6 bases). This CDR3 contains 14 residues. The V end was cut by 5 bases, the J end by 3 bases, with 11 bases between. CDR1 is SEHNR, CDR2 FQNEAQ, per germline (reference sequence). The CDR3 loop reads CASSLRGVGNTIYF. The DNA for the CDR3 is TGTGCCAGCAGCCTCAGGGGAGTTGGAAACACCATATATTTT.

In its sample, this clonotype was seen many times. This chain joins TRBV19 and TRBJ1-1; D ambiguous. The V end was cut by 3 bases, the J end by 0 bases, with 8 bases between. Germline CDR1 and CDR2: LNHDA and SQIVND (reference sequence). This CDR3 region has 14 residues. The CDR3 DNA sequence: TGTGCCAGTAGTATGACGGATTTGAACACTGAAGCTTTCTTT. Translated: CASSMTDLNTEAFF.

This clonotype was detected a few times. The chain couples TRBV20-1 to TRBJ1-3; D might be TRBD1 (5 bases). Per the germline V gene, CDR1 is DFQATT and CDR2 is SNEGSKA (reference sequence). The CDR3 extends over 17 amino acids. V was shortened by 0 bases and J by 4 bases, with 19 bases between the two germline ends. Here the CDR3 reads CSARDEGRRGWGNTIYF. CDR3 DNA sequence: TGCAGTGCTAGAGACGAGGGGCGCAGAGGTTGGGGAAACACCATATATTTT.

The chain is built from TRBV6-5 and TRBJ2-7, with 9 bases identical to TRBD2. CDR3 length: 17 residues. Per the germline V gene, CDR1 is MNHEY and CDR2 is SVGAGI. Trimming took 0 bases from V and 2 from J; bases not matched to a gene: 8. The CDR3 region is CASSYSYRSGGTYEQYF. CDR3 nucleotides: TGTGCCAGCAGTTACTCGTATCGTAGCGGGGGAACCTACGAGCAGTACTTC.

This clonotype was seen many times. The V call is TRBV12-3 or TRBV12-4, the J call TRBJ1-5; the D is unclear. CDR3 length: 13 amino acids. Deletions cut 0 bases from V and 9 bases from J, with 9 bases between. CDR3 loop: CASSLALDMPQHF. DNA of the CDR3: TGTGCCAGCAGTTTAGCGCTAGATATGCCCCAGCATTTT.

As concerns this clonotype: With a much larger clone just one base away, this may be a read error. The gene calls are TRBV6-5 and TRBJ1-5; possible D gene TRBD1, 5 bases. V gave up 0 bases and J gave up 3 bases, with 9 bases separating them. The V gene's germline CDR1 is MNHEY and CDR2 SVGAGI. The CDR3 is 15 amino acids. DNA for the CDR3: TGTGCCAGCAGTTACTCGCCGGGGCCCAATCAGCCCCAGCATTTT. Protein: CASSYSPGPNQPQHF.

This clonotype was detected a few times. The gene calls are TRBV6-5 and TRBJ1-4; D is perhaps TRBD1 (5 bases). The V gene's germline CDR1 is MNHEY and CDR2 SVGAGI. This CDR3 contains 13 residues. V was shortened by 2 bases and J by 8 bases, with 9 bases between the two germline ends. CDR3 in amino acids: CASSYKEGEKLFF. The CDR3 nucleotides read TGTGCCAGCAGTTACAAAGAGGGGGAAAAACTGTTTTTT.

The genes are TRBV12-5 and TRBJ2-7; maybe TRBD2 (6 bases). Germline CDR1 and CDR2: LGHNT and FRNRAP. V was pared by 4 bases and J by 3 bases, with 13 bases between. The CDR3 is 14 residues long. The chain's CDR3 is CASGSGWGVYEQYF. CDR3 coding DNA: TGTGCTAGTGGTTCCGGATGGGGGGTCTACGAGCAGTACTTC.

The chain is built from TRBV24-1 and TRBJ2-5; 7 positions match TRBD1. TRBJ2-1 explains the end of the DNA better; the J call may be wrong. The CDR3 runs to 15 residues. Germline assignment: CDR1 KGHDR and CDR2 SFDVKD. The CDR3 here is CATSDFLGRGNEQFF. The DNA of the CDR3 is TGTGCCACCAGTGATTTTCTTGGCAGGGGGAATGAGCAGTTCTTC.

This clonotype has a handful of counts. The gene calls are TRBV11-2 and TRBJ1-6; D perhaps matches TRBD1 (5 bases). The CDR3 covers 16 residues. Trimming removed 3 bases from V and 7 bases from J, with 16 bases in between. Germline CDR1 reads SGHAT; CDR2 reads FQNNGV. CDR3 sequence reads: CASSFKLQGYNSPLHF. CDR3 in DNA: TGTGCCAGCAGCTTTAAACTGCAGGGTTACAATTCACCCCTCCACTTT.

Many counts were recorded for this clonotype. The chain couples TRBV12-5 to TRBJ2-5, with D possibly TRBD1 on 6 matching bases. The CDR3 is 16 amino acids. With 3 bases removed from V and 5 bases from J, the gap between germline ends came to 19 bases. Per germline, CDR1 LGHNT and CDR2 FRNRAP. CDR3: CASGLDIRGIVETQYF. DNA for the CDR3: TGTGCTAGTGGTTTAGATATCAGGGGCATCGTCGAGACCCAGTACTTC.

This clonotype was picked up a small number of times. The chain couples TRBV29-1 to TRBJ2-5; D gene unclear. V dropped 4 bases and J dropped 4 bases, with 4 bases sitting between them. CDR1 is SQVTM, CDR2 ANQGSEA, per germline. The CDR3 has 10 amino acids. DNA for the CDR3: TGCAGCGTTGCGAGAGAGACCCAGTACTTC. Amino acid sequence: CSVARETQYF. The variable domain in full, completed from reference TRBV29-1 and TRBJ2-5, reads SAVISQKPSRDICQRGTSLTIQCQVDSQVTMMFWYRQQPGQSLTLIATANQGSEATYESGFVIDKFPISRPNLTFSTLTVSNMSPEDSSIYLCSVARETQYFGPGTRLLVL.

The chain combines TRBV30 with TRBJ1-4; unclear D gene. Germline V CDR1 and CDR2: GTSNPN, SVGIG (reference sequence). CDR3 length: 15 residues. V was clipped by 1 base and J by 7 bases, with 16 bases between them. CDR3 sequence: CAWSAVGGLVEKLFF. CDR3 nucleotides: TGTGCCTGGAGTGCAGTCGGTGGTCTCGTTGAAAAACTGTTTTTT.

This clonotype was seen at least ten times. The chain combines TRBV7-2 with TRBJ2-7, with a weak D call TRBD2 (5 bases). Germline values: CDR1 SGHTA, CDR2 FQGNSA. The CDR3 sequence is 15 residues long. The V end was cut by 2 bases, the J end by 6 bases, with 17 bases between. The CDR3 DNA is TGTGCCAGCAGCTTACTCGGCGGGCCCCGGGGCGAGCAGTACTTC. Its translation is CASSLLGGPRGEQYF.

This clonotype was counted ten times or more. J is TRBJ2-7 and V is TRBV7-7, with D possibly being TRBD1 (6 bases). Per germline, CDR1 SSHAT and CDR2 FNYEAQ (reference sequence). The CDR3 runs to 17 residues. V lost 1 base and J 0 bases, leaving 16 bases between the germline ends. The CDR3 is CASSLVSCGDTSYEQYF. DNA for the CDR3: TGTGCCAGCAGCTTAGTTTCCTGTGGGGACACCTCCTACGAGCAGTACTTC. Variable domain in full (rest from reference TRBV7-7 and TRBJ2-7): GAGVSQSPRYKVTKRGQDVTLRCDPISSHATLYWYQQALGQGPEFLTYFNYEAQPDKSGLPSDRFSAERPEGSISTLTIQRTEQRDSAMYRCASSLVSCGDTSYEQYFGPGTRLTVT.

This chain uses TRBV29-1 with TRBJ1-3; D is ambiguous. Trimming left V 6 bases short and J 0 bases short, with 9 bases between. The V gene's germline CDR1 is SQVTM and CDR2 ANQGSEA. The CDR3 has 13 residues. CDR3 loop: CSVVRSSGNTIYF. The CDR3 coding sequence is TGCAGCGTCGTCCGGAGCTCTGGAAACACCATATATTTT.

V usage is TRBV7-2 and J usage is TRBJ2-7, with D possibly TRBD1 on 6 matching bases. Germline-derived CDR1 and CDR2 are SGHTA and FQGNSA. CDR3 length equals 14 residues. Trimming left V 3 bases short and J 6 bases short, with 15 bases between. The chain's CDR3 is CASSLVGAPAEQYF. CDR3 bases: TGTGCCAGCAGCTTGGTGGGGGCCCCCGCCGAGCAGTACTTC.

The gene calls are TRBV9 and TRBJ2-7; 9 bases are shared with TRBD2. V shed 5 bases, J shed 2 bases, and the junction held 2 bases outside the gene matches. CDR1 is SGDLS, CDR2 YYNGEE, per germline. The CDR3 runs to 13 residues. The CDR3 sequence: CASRGTSPYEQYF. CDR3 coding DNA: TGTGCCAGCAGGGGGACTAGCCCCTACGAGCAGTACTTC.

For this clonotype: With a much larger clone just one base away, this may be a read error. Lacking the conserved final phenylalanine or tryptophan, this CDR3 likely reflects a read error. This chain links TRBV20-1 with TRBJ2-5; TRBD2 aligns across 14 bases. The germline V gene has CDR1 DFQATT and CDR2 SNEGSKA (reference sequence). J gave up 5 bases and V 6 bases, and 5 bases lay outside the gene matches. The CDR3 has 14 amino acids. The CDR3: CSAMGLAGAETQYV. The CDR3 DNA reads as TGCAGTGCGATGGGACTAGCGGGAGCTGAGACCCAGTACGTC.

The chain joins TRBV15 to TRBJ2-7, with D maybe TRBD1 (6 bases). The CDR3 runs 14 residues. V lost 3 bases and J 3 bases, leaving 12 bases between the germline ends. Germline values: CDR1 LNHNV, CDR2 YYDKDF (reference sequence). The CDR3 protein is CATSRTTGYYEQYF. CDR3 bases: TGTGCCACCAGCAGGACCACAGGGTACTACGAGCAGTACTTC. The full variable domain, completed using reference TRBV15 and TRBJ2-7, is DAMVIQNPRYQVTQFGKPVTLSCSQTLNHNVMYWYQQKSSQAPKLLFHYYDKDFNNEADTPDNFQSRRPNTSFCFLDIRSPGLGDTAMYLCATSRTTGYYEQYFGPGTRLTVT.

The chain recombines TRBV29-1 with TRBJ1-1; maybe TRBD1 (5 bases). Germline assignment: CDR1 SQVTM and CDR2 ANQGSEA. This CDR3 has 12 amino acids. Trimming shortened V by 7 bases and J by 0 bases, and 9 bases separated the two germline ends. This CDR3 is CSGTGLNTEAFF. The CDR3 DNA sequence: TGCAGCGGAACAGGTCTGAACACTGAAGCTTTCTTT.

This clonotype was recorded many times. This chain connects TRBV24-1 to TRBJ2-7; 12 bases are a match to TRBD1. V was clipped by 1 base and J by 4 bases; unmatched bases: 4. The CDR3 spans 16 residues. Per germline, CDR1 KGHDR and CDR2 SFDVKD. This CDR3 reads CATSDFGTGGLYEQYF. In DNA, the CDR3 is TGTGCCACCAGTGATTTCGGGACAGGGGGCTTATACGAGCAGTACTTC.

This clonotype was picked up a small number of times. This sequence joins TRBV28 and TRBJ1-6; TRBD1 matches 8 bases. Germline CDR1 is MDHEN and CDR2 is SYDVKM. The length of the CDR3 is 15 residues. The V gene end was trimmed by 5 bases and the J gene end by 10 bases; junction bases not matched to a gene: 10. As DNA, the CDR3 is TGTGCCAGCAGTATCCGGGACAGGATGGAATCACCCCTCCACTTT. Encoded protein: CASSIRDRMESPLHF. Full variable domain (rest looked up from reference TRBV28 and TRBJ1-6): DVKVTQSSRYLVKRTGEKVFLECVQDMDHENMFWYRQDPGLGLRLIYFSYDVKMKEKGDIPEGYSVSREKKERFSLILESASTNQTSMYLCASSIRDRMESPLHFGNGTRLTVT.

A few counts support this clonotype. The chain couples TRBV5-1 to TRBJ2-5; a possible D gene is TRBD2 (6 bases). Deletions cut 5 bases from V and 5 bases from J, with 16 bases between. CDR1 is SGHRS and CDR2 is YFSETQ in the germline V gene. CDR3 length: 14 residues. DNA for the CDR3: TGCGCCAGCAGGGCGGGACTCTCGGGGGAGACCCAGTACTTC. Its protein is CASRAGLSGETQYF.